This record covers a single T cell receptor (beta chain). With 0 bases clipped from V and 5 bases from J, the junction kept 12 bases outside the gene matches. The germline gives CDR1 MGHRA, CDR2 YSYEKL. This CDR3 is built from 17 residues. Sequencing used immunoSEQ multiplex PCR; TCRdb keeps in-frame clones, though not all of them. Of 310,000 or so clones detected, 80% to 95% appear once; the ten largest clones hold 1.1%. These data come from a study of blood T cell repertoires in COVID-19. Participants' own reports of clinical history determined their cohort assignment. This clonotype was obtained from a woman aged 25-40 years who had recovered from COVID-19. The sample consisted of PBMCs or T cells enriched from blood (not recorded which). The chain has TRBV4-1 and TRBJ2-7; 8 positions agree with TRBD2. CDR3 coding DNA: TGCGCCAGCAGCCAAGAGCCGGGACTAGTAATAACCCACGAGCAGTACTTC. Translating it yields CASSQEPGLVITHEQYF.